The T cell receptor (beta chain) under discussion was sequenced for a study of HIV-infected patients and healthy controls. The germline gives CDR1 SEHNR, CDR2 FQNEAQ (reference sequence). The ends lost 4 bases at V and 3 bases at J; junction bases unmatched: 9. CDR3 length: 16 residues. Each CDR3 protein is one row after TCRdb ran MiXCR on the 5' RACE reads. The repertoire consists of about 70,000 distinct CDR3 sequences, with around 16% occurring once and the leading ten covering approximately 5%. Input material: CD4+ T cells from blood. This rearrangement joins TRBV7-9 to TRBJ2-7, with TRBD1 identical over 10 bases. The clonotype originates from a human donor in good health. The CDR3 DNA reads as TGTGCCAGCAGCTCGGGAGGGGGACAGGGGCACTACGAGCAGTACTTC. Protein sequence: CASSSGGGQGHYEQYF.